This T cell receptor (beta chain) was recorded in a study of T cell responses to AZD1222 COVID-19 vaccine. Study in general: Both about-4-week and about-12-week second-dose recipients were combined. Study results and caveats: Spike-specific TCR repertoires showed rising breadth and depth after two AZD1222 doses. Females made up more of the donors, who were largely white British, and clonal diversity may have come out too low. No day 14 peak samples; only post-peak repertoires were characterized.

The table came from immunoSEQ multiplex PCR; TCRdb's copy has only in-frame clones and leaves some out. The profile shows around 77,000 clones, around 86% of them singletons. To note about this clone: What it binds is not known.

The source was peripheral blood, collected on day 0 of AZD1222 vaccination. This sequence was found in an adult in good health.

CDR3 bases: TGTGCCAGCAGTTTGGAAGCGGGGTTCAGCTCCTACAATGAGCAGTTCTTC. Residues: CASSLEAGFSSYNEQFF. This chain links TRBV28 with TRBJ2-1; 7 bases fit TRBD2. Unmatched junction bases numbered 8, after V lost 3 bases and J lost 0 bases. Germline CDR1 is MDHEN and CDR2 is SYDVKM. This CDR3 contains 17 residues.